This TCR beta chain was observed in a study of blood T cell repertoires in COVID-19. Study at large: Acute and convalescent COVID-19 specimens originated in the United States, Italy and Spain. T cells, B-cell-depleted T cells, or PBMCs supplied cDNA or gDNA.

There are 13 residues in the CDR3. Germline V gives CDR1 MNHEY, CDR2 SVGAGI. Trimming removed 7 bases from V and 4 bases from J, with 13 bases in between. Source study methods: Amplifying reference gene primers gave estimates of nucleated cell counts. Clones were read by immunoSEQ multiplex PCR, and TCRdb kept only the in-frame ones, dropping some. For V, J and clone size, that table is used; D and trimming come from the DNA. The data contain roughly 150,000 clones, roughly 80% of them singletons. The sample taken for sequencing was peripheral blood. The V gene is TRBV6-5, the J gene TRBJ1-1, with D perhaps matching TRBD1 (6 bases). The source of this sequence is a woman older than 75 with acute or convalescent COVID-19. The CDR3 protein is CASTRGGGTEAFF. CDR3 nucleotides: TGTGCCAGCACTCGGGGGGGCGGCACTGAAGCTTTCTTT.